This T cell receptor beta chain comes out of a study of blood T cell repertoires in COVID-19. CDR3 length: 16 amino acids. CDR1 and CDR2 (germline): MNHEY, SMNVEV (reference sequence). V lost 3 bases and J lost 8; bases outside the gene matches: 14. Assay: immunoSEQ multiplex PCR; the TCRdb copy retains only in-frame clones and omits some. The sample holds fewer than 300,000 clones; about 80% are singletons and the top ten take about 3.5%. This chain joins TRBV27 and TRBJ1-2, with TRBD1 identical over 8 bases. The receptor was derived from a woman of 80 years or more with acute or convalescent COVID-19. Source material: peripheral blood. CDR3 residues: CASSFGQGTGLFGYTF. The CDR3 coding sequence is TGTGCCAGCAGTTTTGGACAGGGAACGGGACTTTTCGGCTACACCTTC.